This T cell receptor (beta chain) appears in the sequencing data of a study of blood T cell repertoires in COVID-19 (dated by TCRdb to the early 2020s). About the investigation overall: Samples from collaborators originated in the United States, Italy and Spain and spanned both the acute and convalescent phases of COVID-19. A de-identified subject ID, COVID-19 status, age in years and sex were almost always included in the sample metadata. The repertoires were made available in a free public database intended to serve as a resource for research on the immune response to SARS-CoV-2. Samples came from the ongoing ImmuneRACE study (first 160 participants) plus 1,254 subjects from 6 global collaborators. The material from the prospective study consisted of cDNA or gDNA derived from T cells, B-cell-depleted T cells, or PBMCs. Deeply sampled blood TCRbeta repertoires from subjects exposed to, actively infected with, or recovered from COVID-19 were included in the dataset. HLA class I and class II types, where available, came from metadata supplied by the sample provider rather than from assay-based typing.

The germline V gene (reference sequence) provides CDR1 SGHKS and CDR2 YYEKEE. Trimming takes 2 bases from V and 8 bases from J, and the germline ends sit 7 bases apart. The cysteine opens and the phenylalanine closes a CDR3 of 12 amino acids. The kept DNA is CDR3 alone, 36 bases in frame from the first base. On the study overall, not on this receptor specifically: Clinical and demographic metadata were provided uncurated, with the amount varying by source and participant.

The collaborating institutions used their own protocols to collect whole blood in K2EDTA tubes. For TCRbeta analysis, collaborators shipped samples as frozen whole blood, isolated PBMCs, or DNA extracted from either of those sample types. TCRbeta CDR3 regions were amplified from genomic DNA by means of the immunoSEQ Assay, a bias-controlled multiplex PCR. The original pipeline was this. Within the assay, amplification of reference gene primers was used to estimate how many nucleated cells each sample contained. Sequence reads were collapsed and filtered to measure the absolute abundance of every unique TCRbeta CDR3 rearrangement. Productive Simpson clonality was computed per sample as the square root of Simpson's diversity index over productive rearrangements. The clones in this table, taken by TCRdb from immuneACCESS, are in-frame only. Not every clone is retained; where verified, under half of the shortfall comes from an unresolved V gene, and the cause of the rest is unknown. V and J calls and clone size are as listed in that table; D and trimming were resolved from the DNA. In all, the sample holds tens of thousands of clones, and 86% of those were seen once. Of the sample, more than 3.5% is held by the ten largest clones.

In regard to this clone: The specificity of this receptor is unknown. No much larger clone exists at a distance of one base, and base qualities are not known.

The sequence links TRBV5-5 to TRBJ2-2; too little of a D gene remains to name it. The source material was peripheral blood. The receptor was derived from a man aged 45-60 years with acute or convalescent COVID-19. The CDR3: CASSFFGGELFF. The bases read TGTGCCAGCAGCTTTTTCGGGGGGGAGCTGTTTTTT.